This T cell receptor (beta chain) is drawn from a study of T cells in Graves' hyperthyroidism and ophthalmopathy. About the research overall: The blood sample was taken at first diagnosis, before treatment began.

On the basis of clinical symptoms, serum thyroxine and TRAb, thyroid ultrasound and orbital computed tomography, diagnoses were made. Findings and limits, study-wide: Clonotypes that were expanded in thyroid above 0.001 mostly appeared in blood too.

RNA transcripts served as the template for amplifying TCR beta CDR3 regions. A set of HTBI primers served as the primers for a first-round RT-PCR of the TCR CDR3. From the multiplex PCR reads, TCRdb called clonotypes with MiXCR, one entry per CDR3 protein. The sample shows hundreds of thousands of distinct CDR3 sequences, over 35% of them seen only once. The V gene's germline CDR1 is MNHEY and CDR2 SVGAGI. The V end lost 5 bases, the J end lost 4 bases, and 11 bases lay between the germline ends. The CDR3 length is 14 residues. With respect to this clonotype: Antigen unknown.

This receptor was obtained from a man aged 18 to 35 with Graves' hyperthyroidism. The specimen sequenced was blood. This chain links TRBV6-5 with TRBJ1-4; no definite D call. The CDR3 here is CASSSTSDNEKLFF. In nucleotides, the CDR3 is TGTGCCAGCAGTAGTACGTCGGATAATGAAAAACTGTTTTTT.